This entry lists 27 T cell receptor beta chains sequenced from one sample in a study of T cell changes during pregnancy in multiple sclerosis. Sequencing used immunoSEQ multiplex PCR; TCRdb keeps in-frame clones, though not all of them. Of 25,000 to 35,000 clones in the sample, around 94% are singletons; the top ten hold approximately 5.4%. The material sequenced was CD8+ T cells from peripheral blood mononuclear cells, taken before pregnancy. These receptors originate from a female donor with multiple sclerosis, enrolled in a pregnancy study.

This clone was counted a single time. This chain connects TRBV27 to TRBJ2-3; 7 bases are shared with TRBD2. The CDR3 consists of 18 residues. Trimming took 5 bases from V and 5 from J; bases not matched to a gene: 19. Per the germline V gene, CDR1 is MNHEY and CDR2 is SMNVEV (reference sequence). The CDR3 bases are TGTGCCAGCAGTCCCTGGGCGGGGATATCGGGAGGAAAAGATACGCAGTATTTT. Translating it yields CASSPWAGISGGKDTQYF.

V usage is TRBV19 and J usage is TRBJ1-1, with D uncertain. The V end was cut by 10 bases, the J end by 0 bases, with 18 bases between. The germline V gene encodes CDR1 LNHDA and CDR2 SQIVND (reference sequence). The CDR3 has 15 residues. The CDR3 here is CATTLDSLMNTEAFF. CDR3 sequence (DNA): TGTGCCACTACACTCGACTCCTTAATGAACACTGAAGCTTTCTTT.

V gene TRBV6-1 combines with J gene TRBJ2-5; 8 positions match TRBD2. CDR3 length: 13 amino acids. Germline V gene sequence: CDR1 MNHNS, CDR2 SASEGT. J was trimmed by 3 bases and V by 6 bases; bases with no gene match: 3. DNA of the CDR3: TGTGCCAGCAGGGTTAGCGGGGAAGAGACCCAGTACTTC. Encoded protein: CASRVSGEETQYF.

This clone was seen only a few times. CDR3 DNA: TGTGCCAGCAGTTTATCCCCACAGGGATACGGGGAGACCCAGTACTTC. Protein: CASSLSPQGYGETQYF. The J gene is TRBJ2-5, the V gene TRBV27; tentative D call: TRBD1 (6 bases). Trimming removed 0 bases from V and 5 bases from J, with 16 bases in between. Germline CDR1 and CDR2: MNHEY and SMNVEV (reference sequence). CDR3 size: 16 residues.

The rearrangement joins TRBV9 to TRBJ2-1, with 11 positions matching TRBD2. From germline, CDR1 is SGDLS and CDR2 YYNGEE. The CDR3 covers 15 residues. Germline trimming cut 7 bases from V and 1 base from J; bases unmatched to any gene: 4. DNA of the CDR3: TGTGCCAGCTATAGCGGGGGGGTTTCCTACAATGAGCAGTTCTTC. Translating gives CASYSGGVSYNEQFF.

The rearrangement uses TRBV7-6 and TRBJ1-5, with TRBD1 matching over 7 bases. CDR1 SGHVS and CDR2 FNYEAQ come from the germline V gene. The ends lost 4 bases at V and 4 bases at J; junction bases unmatched: 1. This CDR3 spans 13 amino acids. CDR3 sequence: CASSSTGNQPQHF. For the CDR3, the DNA is TGTGCCAGCAGCTCGACAGGGAATCAGCCCCAGCATTTT.

V and J are TRBV5-1 and TRBJ2-7; 7 positions agree with TRBD2. Germline V gene data show CDR1 as SGHRS and CDR2 as YFSETQ. The trim removed 0 bases at V and 6 bases at J, leaving 0 bases unmatched. This CDR3 has 12 amino acids. The CDR3 coding sequence is TGCGCCAGCAGCTTGGTAGCGGGCGAGCAGTACTTC. This encodes CASSLVAGEQYF. Variable domain in full (rest from reference TRBV5-1 and TRBJ2-7): KAGVTQTPRYLIKTRGQQVTLSCSPISGHRSVSWYQQTPGQGLQFLFEYFSETQRNKGNFPGRFSGRQFSNSRSEMNVSTLELGDSALYLCASSLVAGEQYFGPGTRLTVT.

The V and J genes are TRBV28 and TRBJ2-7; 8 bases map to TRBD1. Looked up from germline, CDR1 is MDHEN and CDR2 is SYDVKM. The CDR3 is 14 amino acids. V lost 2 bases, J lost 3 bases, and 3 bases stayed unmatched. CDR3 coding DNA: TGTGCCAGCAGTTTAGGCAGGGGGCTCTACGAGCAGTACTTC. Translation gives CASSLGRGLYEQYF.

The chain recombines TRBV5-8 with TRBJ2-2, with 8 bases matching TRBD1. The CDR3 spans 15 residues. Germline V gene data show CDR1 as SGHTS and CDR2 as YDEGEE. Trimming removed 4 bases from V and 6 bases from J; junction bases left unmatched: 8. The CDR3 loop is CASSPGTGGAGELFF. CDR3 DNA sequence: TGTGCCAGCAGCCCGGGGACAGGAGGGGCCGGGGAGCTGTTTTTT.

The chain joins TRBV27 to TRBJ1-1; perhaps TRBD1 as D (5 bases). Germline CDR1 MNHEY, CDR2 SMNVEV (reference sequence). CDR3 length: 14 amino acids. The V gene lost 6 bases and the J gene lost 0 bases, with 11 bases spanning the gap. CDR3 residues: CASRETEMNTEAFF. In nucleotides, the CDR3 is TGTGCCAGCAGGGAGACAGAGATGAACACTGAAGCTTTCTTT.

The chain couples TRBV11-2 to TRBJ1-1, with TRBD1 matching over 7 bases. Germline CDR1 is SGHAT and CDR2 is FQNNGV. The CDR3 has 14 amino acids. Trimming removed 4 bases from V and 1 base from J; junction bases left unmatched: 3. CDR3 DNA: TGTGCCAGCAGCTACAGGGGACGGAACACTGAAGCTTTCTTT. Translation gives CASSYRGRNTEAFF.

The rearrangement joins TRBV9 to TRBJ2-3, with 8 bases matching TRBD2. The CDR3 consists of 15 residues. V was clipped by 4 bases and J by 3 bases; unmatched bases: 7. CDR1 is SGDLS and CDR2 is YYNGEE in the germline V gene. The CDR3 nucleotides read TGTGCCAGCAGCATGGGACTAGAAGCTACAGATACGCAGTATTTT. As protein: CASSMGLEATDTQYF.

The rearrangement links TRBV27 to TRBJ1-1; maybe TRBD1 (6 bases). The ends were cut back, 3 bases at V and 0 bases at J, with 23 bases in the middle. Germline loops: CDR1 MNHEY, CDR2 SMNVEV (reference sequence). The CDR3 is 19 amino acids. Here the CDR3 reads CASSFLYRGGASMNTEAFF. As DNA, the CDR3 is TGTGCCAGCAGTTTCCTGTACCGCGGGGGCGCTTCCATGAACACTGAAGCTTTCTTT.

The V gene is TRBV7-9, the J gene TRBJ1-5; TRBD1 agrees at 7 bases. V was clipped by 4 bases and J by 4 bases; unmatched bases: 7. CDR3 length: 15 amino acids. The germline V gene encodes CDR1 SEHNR and CDR2 FQNEAQ (reference sequence). CDR3 in amino acids: CASSSLTGSNQPQHF. The CDR3 DNA reads TGTGCCAGCAGCTCACTGACAGGGAGTAATCAGCCCCAGCATTTT.

This chain connects TRBV27 to TRBJ2-1, with 11 bases that match TRBD2. The CDR3 contains 16 residues. Trimming took 7 bases from V and 8 from J; bases not matched to a gene: 13. CDR1 and CDR2 from the germline V gene are MNHEY and SMNVEV (reference sequence). The chain's CDR3 is CASTLTSGEFIDEQFF. CDR3 nucleotides: TGTGCCAGCACCTTGACTAGCGGGGAGTTTATTGATGAGCAGTTCTTC.

The chain uses TRBV18 and TRBJ1-1, with D possibly matching TRBD1 (6 bases). CDR1 KGHSH and CDR2 LQKENI come from the germline V gene. The CDR3 is 14 amino acids. Between the trimmed V and J ends, which lost 6 bases and 7 bases, there was a span of 18 bases. CDR3: CASSLRVEDSEAFF. In DNA, the CDR3 is TGTGCCAGCTCTCTCCGGGTGGAGGACAGTGAAGCTTTCTTT.

J is TRBJ1-4 and V is TRBV9; a possible D gene is TRBD1 (6 bases). V lost 4 bases and J 0 bases, leaving 13 bases between the germline ends. CDR3 length equals 16 residues. Germline V gives CDR1 SGDLS, CDR2 YYNGEE. CDR3 bases: TGTGCCAGCAGCTTACGACAGGATGCAACTAATGAAAAACTGTTTTTT. Translated, it gives CASSLRQDATNEKLFF.

This clone was detected only once. The chain combines TRBV7-9 with TRBJ1-2; D may be TRBD1 (6 bases). Germline V gene data show CDR1 as SEHNR and CDR2 as FQNEAQ (reference sequence). This CDR3 has 13 amino acids. V was shortened by 9 bases and J by 2 bases, with 13 bases between the two germline ends. The CDR3 DNA sequence: TGTGCCAGTGGGGGGGCAGTAAACTATGGCTACACCTTC. Protein: CASGGAVNYGYTF.

The V and J genes are TRBV7-9 and TRBJ2-2; 14 bases are a match to TRBD2. V trimming: 4 bases; J trimming: 4 bases; junction bases outside the gene matches: 8. Germline V gene data show CDR1 as SEHNR and CDR2 as FQNEAQ (reference sequence). The CDR3 sequence is 18 residues long. CDR3 loop: CASSSFRLAGGPTGELFF. DNA of the CDR3: TGTGCCAGCAGCTCGTTCAGACTAGCGGGAGGGCCCACCGGGGAGCTGTTTTTT.

V gene TRBV10-3 combines with J gene TRBJ1-1; a possible D gene is TRBD1 (5 bases). The CDR3 covers 16 residues. CDR1 is ENHRY, CDR2 SYGVKD, per germline. V was shortened by 3 bases and J by 5 bases, with 19 bases between the two germline ends. For the CDR3, the DNA is TGTGCCATCAGTGACCGCGGGACTGCCCGGGCAACTGAAGCTTTCTTT. This codes for CAISDRGTARATEAFF.

V and J are TRBV7-6 and TRBJ2-1; 8 bases match TRBD1. Per germline, CDR1 SGHVS and CDR2 FNYEAQ. V shed 3 bases and J 5 bases; nucleotides not matched to a gene: 3. This CDR3 contains 14 residues. CDR3 in DNA: TGTGCCAGCAGCTTCCGGGACAGGCACAATGAGCAGTTCTTC. It is translated as CASSFRDRHNEQFF.

This chain joins TRBV10-3 and TRBJ2-1; D is uncertain. Between the trimmed V and J ends, which lost 0 bases and 8 bases, there was a span of 11 bases. CDR1 is ENHRY and CDR2 is SYGVKD in the germline V gene. The CDR3 totals 14 residues. The CDR3 nucleotides are TGTGCCATCAGTGAGTCGGCGCTAGACCATGAGCAGTTCTTC. Protein sequence: CAISESALDHEQFF.

A single count supports this clone. The rearrangement links TRBV16 to TRBJ2-7; D ambiguous. Germline lookup yields CDR1 KGHSY and CDR2 FQNENV. Trimming removed 1 base at V and 5 bases at J, with 6 bases between. This CDR3 comprises 12 residues. For the CDR3, the DNA is TGTGCCAGCAGCCAATTGAGGAACGAGCAGTACTTC. Amino acids: CASSQLRNEQYF.

The chain combines TRBV14 with TRBJ2-7; D is unresolved. In germline, CDR1 is SGHDN, CDR2 FVKESK. Trimming took off 4 bases at V and 5 bases at J, with 12 bases between the two ends. The CDR3 is made up of 13 amino acids. CDR3: CASSPGRWDEQYF. The CDR3 DNA is TGTGCCAGCAGCCCCGGCAGGTGGGACGAGCAGTACTTC.

The chain is built from TRBV4-1 and TRBJ2-1, with D maybe TRBD2 (6 bases). The V end lost 3 bases, the J end lost 6 bases, and 15 bases lay between the germline ends. Germline V lookup: CDR1 MGHRA, CDR2 YSYEKL. The CDR3 has 15 residues. The CDR3 DNA follows: TGCGCCAGCAGCCACCTAATAGGGACTGGCAATGAGCAGTTCTTC. Translated: CASSHLIGTGNEQFF.

The gene calls are TRBV2 and TRBJ2-1; tentatively, D is TRBD2 (5 bases). V shed 6 bases and J shed 4 bases, with 7 bases lying between them. This CDR3 has 12 amino acids. Per germline, CDR1 SNHLY and CDR2 FYNNEI. The CDR3 DNA sequence: TGTGCCAGCAGCGGACTGTACAATGAGCAGTTCTTC. Protein product: CASSGLYNEQFF.

The chain is built from TRBV12-2 and TRBJ1-4; the D call of TRBD1 is as the table states it, not checked on the DNA. TRBV12-2 is termed a pseudogene. There are 17 residues in the CDR3. CDR3 nucleotides: TGTGCAAGTCGCTTAGCAGACAGGACAGGGAATAATGAAAAACTGTTTTTT. Amino acid sequence: CASRLADRTGNNEKLFF.